The 26 T cell receptor beta chains below come from one sample, sequenced in a study of OX40 agonist ivuxolimab in advanced cancers. The table came from immunoSEQ multiplex PCR; TCRdb's copy has only in-frame clones and leaves some out. The table shows approximately 90,000 clones, with about 90% occurring only once. Sequenced material: CD4+ or CD8+ T cells sorted from blood, taken in a trial of the OX40 agonist ivuxolimab. These TCRs come from an adult with an advanced solid tumor such as melanoma, head and neck, liver or kidney cancer.

The CDR3: CASSPSGTNEQYF. The CDR3 DNA reads as TGTGCCAGCAGCCCTAGCGGTACGAACGAGCAGTACTTC. The chain has TRBV7-2 and TRBJ2-7; TRBD2 matches at 7 bases. This CDR3 region has 13 residues. CDR1 and CDR2 from the germline V gene are SGHTA and FQGNSA. V lost 5 bases and J lost 5; bases outside the gene matches: 6.

V gene TRBV30 combines with J gene TRBJ1-1; 8 nucleotides agree with TRBD1. V shed 2 bases and J 1 base; nucleotides not matched to a gene: 3. CDR1 is GTSNPN and CDR2 is SVGIG in the germline V gene (reference sequence). The CDR3 covers 14 residues. CDR3 amino acids: CAWSRDRWNTEAFF. The DNA for the CDR3 is TGTGCCTGGAGTCGGGACAGGTGGAACACTGAAGCTTTCTTT.

This chain joins TRBV20-1 and TRBJ2-3; D is uncertain. The CDR3 totals 11 residues. Germline V gives CDR1 DFQATT, CDR2 SNEGSKA (reference sequence). V was pared by 0 bases and J by 10 bases, with 8 bases between. This CDR3 reads CSAREDRAQYF. Here the CDR3 DNA reads TGCAGTGCTAGAGAAGACCGGGCGCAGTATTTT.

This chain joins TRBV27 and TRBJ1-2, with TRBD1 matching over 8 bases. V trimming: 4 bases; J trimming: 2 bases; junction bases outside the gene matches: 3. The CDR3 has 14 residues. Germline CDR1 and CDR2: MNHEY and SMNVEV (reference sequence). For the CDR3, the DNA is TGTGCCAGCAGTTCGGACAGGGTCAACTATGGCTACACCTTC. Residues: CASSSDRVNYGYTF.

The chain is built from TRBV21-1 and TRBJ2-7; TRBD2, the table's D call, lacks a check against the DNA. TRBV21-1 is noted as a pseudogene. This CDR3 is 15 amino acids long. The CDR3 bases are TGTGCCAGGGCTGCGGGCGGGAGTATCACCTACGAGCAGTACTTC. The encoded protein is CARAAGGSITYEQYF.

V usage is TRBV27 and J usage is TRBJ2-2; no reliable D call. Germline-derived CDR1 and CDR2 are MNHEY and SMNVEV (reference sequence). Deletions cut 4 bases from V and 3 bases from J, with 12 bases between. CDR3 length equals 15 residues. CDR3 DNA: TGTGCCAGCAGTTCTCGGCAGTCGGACACCGGGGAGCTGTTTTTT. Protein product: CASSSRQSDTGELFF.

This rearrangement joins TRBV19 to TRBJ2-7, with 11 bases that match TRBD2. Germline V gene sequence: CDR1 LNHDA, CDR2 SQIVND (reference sequence). The CDR3 loop spans 18 amino acids. With 6 bases clipped from V and 0 bases from J, the junction kept 13 bases outside the gene matches. CDR3 nucleotide sequence: TGTGCCAGTAGCACACTAGCGGGAGCGGTCCCCAGCTCCTACGAGCAGTACTTC. This gives the protein CASSTLAGAVPSSYEQYF.

The chain combines TRBV2 with TRBJ2-2; D call uncertain. This CDR3 is 13 amino acids long. Trimming took 5 bases from V and 6 from J, leaving 10 bases between them. Germline CDR1 and CDR2: SNHLY and FYNNEI. CDR3 in amino acids: CASSQQFSGELFF. The CDR3 DNA reads TGTGCCAGCAGTCAACAGTTCTCCGGGGAGCTGTTTTTT.

Comment on this clone: The junction and the germline gene differ at one end; a read error may be behind it. The chain uses TRBV7-7 and TRBJ2-7, with 7 bases lining up with TRBD1. Looked up from germline, CDR1 is SSHAT and CDR2 is FNYEAQ (reference sequence). The CDR3 has 15 residues. The CDR3 reads CASSYLRDRSYEQYF. Written as DNA, the CDR3 is TGTGCTAGCAGCTACCTCCGGGACAGATCCTACGAGCAGTACTTC.

This sequence joins TRBV11-2 and TRBJ2-7, with unresolved D. The CDR3 spans 15 residues. The V end was cut by 0 bases, the J end by 4 bases, with 13 bases between. CDR1 and CDR2 from the germline V gene are SGHAT and FQNNGV. The CDR3 sequence: CASSLDTSPGYEQYF. DNA for the CDR3: TGTGCCAGCAGCTTAGATACATCCCCAGGTTACGAGCAGTACTTC.

The genes are TRBV10-3 and TRBJ2-7; 10 nucleotides align to TRBD2. This CDR3 spans 19 amino acids. V was pared by 6 bases and J by 3 bases, with 20 bases of the junction left unmatched. Germline loops: CDR1 ENHRY, CDR2 SYGVKD. In DNA, the CDR3 is TGTGCCATCAGCCAAACAGCGGGAGGGTTTAGTCCCCACCTCTACGAGCAGTACTTC. Translating it yields CAISQTAGGFSPHLYEQYF.

CDR3 sequence reads: CASSLDRVMNTEAFF. The CDR3 DNA is TGTGCCAGCTCCCTCGACAGGGTAATGAACACTGAAGCTTTCTTT. The V gene is TRBV18, the J gene TRBJ1-1; 7 positions match TRBD1. The CDR3 loop spans 15 amino acids. Trimming cost V 6 bases and J 0 bases; bases outside gene matches: 7. CDR1 and CDR2 (germline): KGHSH, LQKENI.

The chain uses TRBV7-9 and TRBJ1-3; no clear D. Germline assignment: CDR1 SEHNR and CDR2 FQNEAQ (reference sequence). V lost 3 bases and J lost 0, with 9 bases in between. This CDR3 contains 15 residues. The CDR3, as DNA: TGTGCCAGCAGCTTCCGGGAAAACTCTGGAAACACCATATATTTT. Translating it yields CASSFRENSGNTIYF. Using reference TRBV7-9 and TRBJ1-3 for the parts outside the CDR3, the full variable domain is DTGVSQNPRHKITKRGQNVTFRCDPISEHNRLYWYRQTLGQGPEFLTYFQNEAQLEKSRLLSDRFSAERPKGSFSTLEIQRTEQGDSAMYLCASSFRENSGNTIYFGEGSWLTVV.

J is TRBJ2-1 and V is TRBV6-4, with a possible D match to TRBD1 (5 bases). Deletions cut 3 bases from V and 2 bases from J, with 5 bases between. Germline CDR1 reads MRHNA; CDR2 reads SNTAGT. This CDR3 is built from 13 residues. The CDR3 nucleotides read TGTGCCAGCAGTGAGGACACCTACAATGAGCAGTTCTTC. It specifies CASSEDTYNEQFF.

The chain has TRBV7-9 and TRBJ1-2; 7 bases map to TRBD1. Germline lookup yields CDR1 SEHNR and CDR2 FQNEAQ (reference sequence). The CDR3 contains 13 residues. V lost 5 bases and J lost 4; bases outside the gene matches: 4. CDR3 residues: CASSLGTVYGYTF. The CDR3 region has the DNA TGTGCCAGCAGCCTCGGGACAGTCTATGGCTACACCTTC.

This clone was seen only a few times. This rearrangement joins TRBV27 to TRBJ1-2; 8 bases agree with TRBD1. The CDR3 loop spans 16 amino acids. CDR1 is MNHEY, CDR2 SMNVEV, per germline (reference sequence). V lost 0 bases to trimming and J lost 4 bases; unmatched junction nucleotides: 7. The CDR3 sequence: CASSLSQGVHLYGYTF. The CDR3 DNA reads TGTGCCAGCAGTTTATCACAGGGGGTACACCTCTATGGCTACACCTTC.

This chain links TRBV5-1 with TRBJ1-1, with TRBD1 matching over 9 bases. J lost 5 bases, V lost 3 bases, and 2 bases had no gene match. The CDR3 extends over 13 amino acids. The germline gives CDR1 SGHRS, CDR2 YFSETQ. The chain's CDR3 is CASSWTGETEAFF. CDR3 sequence (DNA): TGCGCCAGCAGCTGGACAGGGGAAACTGAAGCTTTCTTT.

This rearrangement joins TRBV19 to TRBJ1-1; D perhaps matches TRBD1 (5 bases). The CDR3 totals 13 residues. V lost 4 bases and J lost 7, with 13 bases in between. CDR1 LNHDA and CDR2 SQIVND come from the germline V gene (reference sequence). The chain's CDR3 is CASSTGTGDEAFF. Here the CDR3 DNA reads TGTGCCAGTAGTACAGGGACGGGGGATGAAGCTTTCTTT.

The chain is built from TRBV13 and TRBJ2-7; 9 positions agree with TRBD2. V lost 6 bases to trimming and J lost 1 base; unmatched junction nucleotides: 7. This CDR3 has 15 amino acids. Per germline, CDR1 PRHDT and CDR2 FYEKMQ (reference sequence). CDR3 protein: CASRPSSGESYEQYF. The DNA of the CDR3 is TGTGCCAGCAGACCTTCTAGCGGGGAGTCCTACGAGCAGTACTTC.

The chain couples TRBV11-2 to TRBJ1-4; D ambiguous. This CDR3 has 12 residues. V lost 4 bases, J lost 7 bases, and 7 bases lay in between. Germline CDR1 SGHAT, CDR2 FQNNGV. DNA of the CDR3: TGTGCCAGCAGCTCTCTCTTTGAAAAACTGTTTTTT. Translated: CASSSLFEKLFF.

The chain combines TRBV6-6 with TRBJ1-1; D remains ambiguous. The germline CDR1 and CDR2 sequences are MNHNY and SVGAGI (reference sequence). The CDR3 is made up of 13 amino acids. Trimming removed 5 bases from V and 1 base from J, with 8 bases in between. In DNA form, the CDR3 reads TGTGCCAGCAGTCTTACAGCGAACACTGAAGCTTTCTTT. It codes for CASSLTANTEAFF.

The chain couples TRBV12-2 to TRBJ1-3. TRBV12-2 is classified as a pseudogene. The length of the CDR3 is 16 residues. The CDR3 here is CASRILHWVSGNTIYF. CDR3 bases: TGTGCAAGTCGCATCCTACACTGGGTCTCCGGAAACACCATATATTTT.

V usage is TRBV9 and J usage is TRBJ1-2; D is unclear. Germline CDR1 and CDR2: SGDLS and YYNGEE. Deletions cut 3 bases from V and 1 base from J, with 16 bases between. This CDR3 has 16 amino acids. For the CDR3, the DNA is TGTGCCAGCAGCGCGCCAGAAAGGAGGGTTAACTATGGCTACACCTTC. Amino acid sequence: CASSAPERRVNYGYTF. The full variable domain, in which reference TRBV9 and TRBJ1-2 provide the parts outside the CDR3, is DSGVTQTPKHLITATGQRVTLRCSPRSGDLSVYWYQQSLDQGLQFLIQYYNGEERAKGNILERFSAQQFPDLHSELNLSSLELGDSALYFCASSAPERRVNYGYTFGSGTRLTVV.

The gene calls are TRBV6-5 and TRBJ2-1, with 8 bases fitting TRBD2. CDR3 length: 12 amino acids. The J segment lost 15 bases and the V segment lost 6 bases, leaving 10 bases of the junction unmatched. Germline V gives CDR1 MNHEY, CDR2 SVGAGI. CDR3 coding DNA: TGTGCCAGCAGGCCACCGTCGGGGGGGCTGTTCTTC. Amino acids: CASRPPSGGLFF.

The chain links TRBV27 to TRBJ2-7; 10 bases fit TRBD2. The V gene's germline CDR1 is MNHEY and CDR2 SMNVEV (reference sequence). V lost 2 bases and J lost 1; bases outside the gene matches: 8. This CDR3 region has 17 residues. The CDR3 here is CASSLNLAGAGSYEQYF. The DNA of the CDR3 is TGTGCCAGCAGTTTAAATCTAGCGGGAGCTGGGTCCTACGAGCAGTACTTC.

V and J are TRBV4-2 and TRBJ2-7; D is unresolved. Germline assignment: CDR1 LGHNA and CDR2 YNFKEQ. This CDR3 comprises 13 residues. Deletions cut 4 bases from V and 3 bases from J, with 10 bases between. The CDR3 spells CASSPRLSYEQYF. CDR3 bases: TGTGCCAGCAGCCCTAGACTGAGCTACGAGCAGTACTTC.